This T cell receptor (beta chain) was documented in a study of shared clonotypes between healthy human individuals. The authors split each subset's genomic DNA evenly across several immunoSEQ plates. TCRdb keeps only in-frame clones here, not all; method: immunoSEQ multiplex PCR. The sample shows 550,000 to 600,000 clones, around 81% of them seen only once. This clone was counted only a few times. The sample consisted of PBMCs. The receptor comes from a woman aged 40 to 50 in good health. Some clones in this sample may be carry-over from other donors' samples.

DNA of the CDR3: TGTGCCAGCAGTGCGCCGGGGGATAATGAAAAACTGTTTTTT. Protein product: CASSAPGDNEKLFF. The chain combines TRBV6-1 with TRBJ1-4, with TRBD1 as a possible D gene (5 bases). The germline gives CDR1 MNHNS, CDR2 SASEGT. The V end was cut by 4 bases, the J end by 4 bases, with 10 bases between. This CDR3 contains 14 residues.